Following are 21 T cell receptor beta chains from one sample sequenced in a study of radiotherapy plus CTLA-4 blockade in lung cancer. The assay was immunoSEQ multiplex PCR, and TCRdb's table has in-frame clones only and misses some. This table holds about 16,000 clones, roughly two thirds found once. Material: peripheral blood, obtained from a patient treated with radiotherapy plus ipilimumab. The source is a human donor with non-small cell lung cancer whose response to radiotherapy plus ipilimumab could not be evaluated.

The chain employs TRBV7-3 and TRBJ2-7, with 10 bases that match TRBD1. CDR1 and CDR2 from the germline V gene are SGHTA and FQGTGA. The CDR3 consists of 15 residues. The junction had 8 bases not matched to a gene; V was cut back by 5 bases and J by 4 bases. The CDR3 region is CASSVAGTGVYEQYF. The CDR3 coding sequence is TGTGCCAGCAGCGTTGCCGGGACAGGGGTGTACGAGCAGTACTTC.

The chain uses TRBV10-1 and TRBJ2-7; 7 nucleotides line up with TRBD1. Looked up from germline, CDR1 is WNHNN and CDR2 is SYGVQD (reference sequence). Germline trimming cut 2 bases from V and 3 bases from J; bases unmatched to any gene: 7. The CDR3 contains 15 residues. The CDR3 DNA sequence: TGCGCCAGCAGTGAGGCCGGGACAGCAAGCTACGAGCAGTACTTC. As protein: CASSEAGTASYEQYF.

The sample holds one count of this clone. This chain links TRBV25-1 with TRBJ2-2; D is perhaps TRBD2 (5 bases). CDR1 and CDR2 from the germline V gene are MGHDK and SYGVNS. With 6 bases removed from V and 1 base from J, the gap between germline ends came to 9 bases. CDR3 length: 14 amino acids. CDR3 in DNA: TGTGCCAGCAGGGACTGGAAGAACACCGGGGAGCTGTTTTTT. This gives the protein CASRDWKNTGELFF.

This chain connects TRBV7-6 to TRBJ2-3; TRBD2 is a possible D gene (6 bases). The CDR3 covers 13 residues. In germline, CDR1 is SGHVS, CDR2 FNYEAQ. Trimming cost V 5 bases and J 10 bases, with 16 bases left between them. Here the CDR3 reads CASSIGVADAQYF. The CDR3 DNA follows: TGTGCCAGCAGCATAGGGGTAGCGGATGCGCAGTATTTT.

This chain links TRBV30 with TRBJ1-2; D remains ambiguous. The CDR3 runs to 14 residues. Germline lookup yields CDR1 GTSNPN and CDR2 SVGIG (reference sequence). Trimming removed 6 bases at V and 4 bases at J, with 18 bases between. CDR3 coding DNA: TGTGCCTGCGCCCGAGGGTCCCCAAGCTATGGCTACACCTTC. Its translation is CACARGSPSYGYTF.

This clone has a handful of counts. The V and J genes are TRBV30 and TRBJ1-5; 12 nucleotides line up with TRBD1. This CDR3 is 16 amino acids long. The germline CDR1 and CDR2 sequences are GTSNPN and SVGIG (reference sequence). Unmatched junction bases numbered 14, after V lost 5 bases and J lost 9 bases. Here the CDR3 reads CAWGYPGQGASRPQHF. In nucleotides, the CDR3 is TGTGCCTGGGGATATCCGGGACAGGGGGCGAGTCGGCCCCAGCATTTT.

V usage is TRBV7-2 and J usage is TRBJ2-7; 9 bases are shared with TRBD1. V was clipped by 3 bases and J by 3 bases; unmatched bases: 3. The germline V gene encodes CDR1 SGHTA and CDR2 FQGNSA. The CDR3 has 14 amino acids. CDR3 protein: CASSFGTGNYEQYF. CDR3 coding DNA: TGTGCCAGCAGCTTCGGGACAGGGAACTACGAGCAGTACTTC.

The chain employs TRBV19 and TRBJ1-1; maybe TRBD1 (6 bases). Germline V gene sequence: CDR1 LNHDA, CDR2 SQIVND (reference sequence). CDR3 length equals 13 residues. The V and J ends lost 6 bases and 1 base respectively, with 9 bases between them. The CDR3, as DNA: TGTGCCAGTAGCCCACAGGGGAACACTGAAGCTTTCTTT. Its protein product is CASSPQGNTEAFF.

The chain combines TRBV13 with TRBJ2-2; 9 nucleotides match TRBD2. This CDR3 has 15 amino acids. The V gene end was trimmed by 0 bases and the J gene end by 6 bases; junction bases not matched to a gene: 2. Germline V gene lookup returns CDR1 PRHDT and CDR2 FYEKMQ (reference sequence). The DNA of the CDR3 is TGTGCCAGCAGCTTAGGTAGGACTAGCGCCGGGGAGCTGTTTTTT. Translating it yields CASSLGRTSAGELFF.

The V and J genes are TRBV21-1 and TRBJ2-7; TRBD1, as called in the table, went unchecked against the DNA. TRBV21-1 is listed as a pseudogene. The length of the CDR3 is 13 residues. The CDR3 protein is CASPRRGLDEQYV. DNA for the CDR3: TGTGCCAGCCCCAGAAGGGGGTTGGACGAGCAGTACGTC.

This chain connects TRBV5-1 to TRBJ1-6; tentative D call: TRBD1 (6 bases). The length of the CDR3 is 15 residues. Germline loops: CDR1 SGHRS, CDR2 YFSETQ. V shed 5 bases and J shed 7 bases, with 16 bases lying between them. In nucleotides, the CDR3 is TGCGCCAGCAGAATGGACAGTCCCATCAATTCACCCCTCCACTTT. It codes for CASRMDSPINSPLHF.

The V and J genes are TRBV2 and TRBJ1-1, with a weak D call TRBD1 (5 bases). V lost 2 bases and J 3 bases, leaving 13 bases between the germline ends. The CDR3 has 15 amino acids. Germline CDR1 reads SNHLY; CDR2 reads FYNNEI. In nucleotides, the CDR3 is TGTGCCAGCAGTGAATCGGGGGGATCGGACACTGAAGCTTTCTTT. Protein product: CASSESGGSDTEAFF.

V is TRBV19 and J is TRBJ1-5; D is ambiguous. Germline CDR1 LNHDA, CDR2 SQIVND (reference sequence). Trimming took off 6 bases at V and 4 bases at J, with 10 bases between the two ends. The CDR3 consists of 13 residues. For the CDR3, the DNA is TGTGCCAGTAGACCGACGGGGAATCAGCCCCAGCATTTT. Protein: CASRPTGNQPQHF. Based on the CDR3 plus reference TRBV19 and TRBJ1-5, the full variable domain is DGGITQSPKYLFRKEGQNVTLSCEQNLNHDAMYWYRQDPGQGLRLIYYSQIVNDFQKGDIAEGYSVSREKKESFPLTVTSAQKNPTAFYLCASRPTGNQPQHFGDGTRLSIL.

This chain connects TRBV7-6 to TRBJ2-5; D not resolved. CDR1 is SGHVS, CDR2 FNYEAQ, per germline. The V and J ends lost 5 bases and 2 bases respectively, with 12 bases between them. The CDR3 sequence is 14 residues long. The CDR3 is CASSGPELQETQYF. CDR3 sequence (DNA): TGTGCCAGCAGCGGGCCCGAGTTGCAAGAGACCCAGTACTTC.

V and J are TRBV12-5 and TRBJ2-2; 12 positions agree with TRBD2. This CDR3 contains 17 residues. Germline CDR1 and CDR2: LGHNT and FRNRAP. Trimming at V came to 6 bases and at J to 1 base, leaving 6 bases not matched to a gene. DNA of the CDR3: TGTGCTAGTGGCGCCGGGACTAGCGGGCGGAACACCGGGGAGCTGTTTTTT. Encoded protein: CASGAGTSGRNTGELFF. Full variable domain (outside the CDR3, taken from reference TRBV12-5 and TRBJ2-2): DARVTQTPRHKVTEMGQEVTMRCQPILGHNTVFWYRQTMMQGLELLAYFRNRAPLDDSGMPKDRFSAEMPDATLATLKIQPSEPRDSAVYFCASGAGTSGRNTGELFFGEGSRLTVL.

This clone was counted a single time. The V and J genes are TRBV9 and TRBJ2-2; 11 bases line up with TRBD2. The CDR3 is 15 residues long. From germline, CDR1 is SGDLS and CDR2 YYNGEE. V lost 3 bases and J lost 7; bases outside the gene matches: 5. The CDR3 DNA sequence: TGTGCCAGCAGCGCCCCCGGGACTAGCGGCGGGGAGCTGTTTTTT. Protein: CASSAPGTSGGELFF. The full variable domain, its missing parts supplied by reference TRBV9 and TRBJ2-2, is DSGVTQTPKHLITATGQRVTLRCSPRSGDLSVYWYQQSLDQGLQFLIQYYNGEERAKGNILERFSAQQFPDLHSELNLSSLELGDSALYFCASSAPGTSGGELFFGEGSRLTVL.

V gene TRBV6-6 combines with J gene TRBJ1-2, with 7 bases lining up with TRBD1. The V segment lost 4 bases and the J segment 2 bases; nucleotides outside the gene matches: 1. Germline loops: CDR1 MNHNY, CDR2 SVGAGI (reference sequence). There are 13 residues in the CDR3. The CDR3 reads CASSWDSNYGYTF. In DNA form, the CDR3 reads TGTGCCAGCAGTTGGGACAGCAACTATGGCTACACCTTC.

In its sample, this clone was seen a few times. The chain is built from TRBV5-1 and TRBJ1-3; the D gene is possibly TRBD1 (6 bases). V lost 8 bases, J lost 0 bases, and 18 bases lay in between. This CDR3 has 16 amino acids. Germline V gives CDR1 SGHRS, CDR2 YFSETQ. CDR3 sequence: CASQGKEDTSGNTIYF. CDR3 bases: TGCGCCAGTCAGGGGAAGGAGGACACCTCTGGAAACACCATATATTTT.

The chain uses TRBV25-1 and TRBJ1-3; D gene uncertain. The CDR3 runs to 11 residues. Germline CDR1 reads MGHDK; CDR2 reads SYGVNS. Trimming left V 3 bases short and J 8 bases short, with 5 bases between. The CDR3 nucleotides are TGTGCCAGCAGTGATTCCGACACCATATATTTT. Translation: CASSDSDTIYF.

The chain employs TRBV7-2 and TRBJ1-2; D remains ambiguous. Germline values: CDR1 SGHTA, CDR2 FQGNSA. V lost 1 base, J lost 2 bases, and 8 bases lay in between. The CDR3 contains 14 residues. The CDR3 loop reads CASSLGAENYGYTF. In nucleotides, the CDR3 is TGTGCCAGCAGCTTAGGGGCCGAGAACTATGGCTACACCTTC.

The chain employs TRBV9 and TRBJ2-2; D ambiguous. CDR1 SGDLS and CDR2 YYNGEE come from the germline V gene. Trimming took off 4 bases at V and 2 bases at J, with 9 bases between the two ends. CDR3 size: 14 residues. DNA for the CDR3: TGTGCCAGCAGCCCCGCGGTTAACACCGGGGAGCTGTTTTTT. Translated: CASSPAVNTGELFF.